Following are 20 T cell receptor beta chains from one sample sequenced in a study of shared clonotypes between healthy human individuals (dated by TCRdb to the early 2020s). For the CD8 naive samples, CD45RO-negative cells were positively selected for CCR7, yielding a CD45RA+CCR7+ population from which TemRA cells were excluded. To prepare the library, the immunoSEQ multiplex PCR assay was applied. TCRdb stores this immuneACCESS table with in-frame sequences only. Part of the clones is absent; in the studies checked, under half of the shortfall reflects unresolved V genes, and no reason is known for the rest. The sample table shows some 2,100,000 clones, and roughly 91% are seen once. The ten largest clones represent under 2% of the sample. Sequencing used naive CD8+ T cells from PBMCs. What this sample's cell subset or site label stands for: CD45RA+CCR7+. These receptors all stem from a man between 18 and 29 years old in good health. Some clones in this sample may be carry-over from other donors' samples.

V is TRBV13 and J is TRBJ2-5; 11 bases match TRBD2. This CDR3 has 17 amino acids. After removal of 5 bases from V and 5 bases from J, the junction contained 13 bases not matched to a gene. The germline V gene has CDR1 PRHDT and CDR2 FYEKMQ (reference sequence). This chain's CDR3 is CASSKFSGRASVETQYF. CDR3 sequence (DNA): TGTGCCAGCAGCAAATTTAGCGGGAGGGCCTCAGTTGAGACCCAGTACTTC.

CDR3 in DNA: TGTGCCAGCAGCTTAGCGGCTCTACGAGTCTATGGCTACACCTTC. It encodes CASSLAALRVYGYTF. J is TRBJ1-2 and V is TRBV5-6; D unresolved. The V gene's germline CDR1 is SGHDT and CDR2 YYEEEE. The CDR3 extends over 15 amino acids. V dropped 2 bases and J dropped 4 bases, with 15 bases sitting between them.

In DNA form, the CDR3 reads TGTGCCAGTAGTATAGGGGCCGGAGGGGTCGTAAACGAGCAGTACTTC. Amino acids: CASSIGAGGVVNEQYF. V and J are TRBV19 and TRBJ2-7; a possible D gene is TRBD2 (6 bases). The CDR3 has 16 residues. CDR1 and CDR2 (germline): LNHDA, SQIVND (reference sequence). V was trimmed by 1 base and J by 5 bases, leaving 18 bases between them.

The rearrangement joins TRBV6-5 to TRBJ1-2; TRBD1 matches 12 bases. Losses at the gene ends were 4 bases for V and 6 bases for J; bases not matched to a gene: 6. The germline CDR1 and CDR2 sequences are MNHEY and SVGAGI. The CDR3 runs to 15 residues. Here the CDR3 reads CASSSWDRGRNGYTF. CDR3 nucleotides: TGTGCCAGCAGTTCCTGGGACAGGGGGCGGAATGGCTACACCTTC.

This rearrangement joins TRBV27 to TRBJ2-7; no reliable D call. From germline, CDR1 is MNHEY and CDR2 SMNVEV (reference sequence). The CDR3 runs 15 residues. The V and J ends lost 5 bases and 7 bases respectively, with 21 bases between them. CDR3: CASSHVRLPSEEQYF. The CDR3 nucleotides are TGTGCCAGCAGTCACGTCCGTCTCCCCTCTGAGGAGCAGTACTTC.

This clone was seen just once. The chain has TRBV27 and TRBJ2-5; 9 nucleotides line up with TRBD2. J lost 1 base, V lost 4 bases, and 4 bases had no gene match. Germline V lookup: CDR1 MNHEY, CDR2 SMNVEV (reference sequence). This CDR3 contains 15 residues. CDR3 nucleotide sequence: TGTGCCAGCAGTTCACAGACTAGCGGCCAAGAGACCCAGTACTTC. The encoded protein is CASSSQTSGQETQYF.

The chain joins TRBV6-4 to TRBJ1-5; tentatively, D is TRBD1 (5 bases). Germline assignment: CDR1 MRHNA and CDR2 SNTAGT. The CDR3 is 17 amino acids. Trimming removed 0 bases at V and 0 bases at J, with 12 bases between. CDR3 sequence reads: CASSDSKGSYSNQPQHF. The CDR3 coding sequence is TGTGCCAGCAGTGACTCGAAGGGGAGCTATAGCAATCAGCCCCAGCATTTT.

This clone is a singleton in its sample. As DNA, the CDR3 is TGTGCCAGCAGTGGGGACCGGGGGCAGCAGTTCTTC. Protein sequence: CASSGDRGQQFF. V usage is TRBV28 and J usage is TRBJ2-1; D is perhaps TRBD1 or TRBD2 (6 bases each). Between the trimmed V and J ends, which lost 5 bases and 11 bases, there was a span of 13 bases. This CDR3 has 12 residues. The germline CDR1 and CDR2 sequences are MDHEN and SYDVKM.

The V and J genes are TRBV7-6 and TRBJ2-7; the D gene is possibly TRBD1 (6 bases). The CDR3 has 16 residues. The germline gives CDR1 SGHVS, CDR2 FNYEAQ. V was shortened by 1 base and J by 2 bases, with 15 bases between the two germline ends. As DNA, the CDR3 is TGTGCCAGCAGCTTAGGGGTAGGGGGACCGCCCTACGAGCAGTACTTC. The encoded protein is CASSLGVGGPPYEQYF.

V and J are TRBV27 and TRBJ2-1; tentative D call: TRBD1 (6 bases). The length of the CDR3 is 14 residues. Germline V gene lookup returns CDR1 MNHEY and CDR2 SMNVEV (reference sequence). Trimming shortened V by 3 bases and J by 5 bases, and 11 bases separated the two germline ends. The CDR3 DNA reads as TGTGCCAGCAGTTTTGGACAGTGGAACAATGAGCAGTTCTTC. Amino acid sequence: CASSFGQWNNEQFF.

The chain is built from TRBV7-9 and TRBJ2-1; D assignment may be TRBD1 or TRBD2 (5 bases each). The CDR3 has 16 residues. Trimming shortened V by 5 bases and J by 8 bases, and 22 bases separated the two germline ends. Germline V CDR1 and CDR2: SEHNR, FQNEAQ (reference sequence). CDR3 sequence reads: CASSPWGRESGHEQFF. CDR3 nucleotide sequence: TGTGCCAGCAGCCCCTGGGGCAGGGAGAGTGGGCATGAGCAGTTCTTC.

The CDR3 loop reads CASSLTLGGEAYNEQFF. For the CDR3, the DNA is TGTGCCAGCAGCTTGACGTTGGGGGGAGAGGCCTACAATGAGCAGTTCTTC. This sequence joins TRBV5-6 and TRBJ2-1, with TRBD2 as a possible D gene (6 bases). The CDR3 totals 17 residues. V was shortened by 1 base and J by 2 bases, with 16 bases between the two germline ends. Germline lookup yields CDR1 SGHDT and CDR2 YYEEEE.

The chain joins TRBV14 to TRBJ2-7; TRBD1 agrees at 10 bases. CDR3 length: 14 residues. Per germline, CDR1 SGHDN and CDR2 FVKESK. The V segment lost 4 bases and the J segment 2 bases; nucleotides outside the gene matches: 2. The CDR3 is CASSRGQGAYEQYF. The CDR3 DNA reads as TGTGCCAGCAGCCGCGGACAGGGGGCCTACGAGCAGTACTTC.

This clone was counted a single time. The rearrangement joins TRBV28 to TRBJ2-7, with D possibly being TRBD2 (6 bases). CDR1 MDHEN and CDR2 SYDVKM come from the germline V gene. V dropped 2 bases and J dropped 0 bases, with 11 bases sitting between them. The CDR3 is made up of 15 amino acids. As DNA, the CDR3 is TGTGCCAGCAGTTTAGACGCGGGAAGCTCCTACGAGCAGTACTTC. This translates into CASSLDAGSSYEQYF. The full variable domain, in which reference TRBV28 and TRBJ2-7 provide the parts outside the CDR3, is DVKVTQSSRYLVKRTGEKVFLECVQDMDHENMFWYRQDPGLGLRLIYFSYDVKMKEKGDIPEGYSVSREKKERFSLILESASTNQTSMYLCASSLDAGSSYEQYFGPGTRLTVT.

The chain combines TRBV2 with TRBJ2-1; TRBD2 aligns across 10 bases. Germline values: CDR1 SNHLY, CDR2 FYNNEI. The trim removed 3 bases at V and 3 bases at J, leaving 8 bases unmatched. The CDR3 extends over 17 amino acids. The DNA of the CDR3 is TGTGCCAGCAGTGAGTCCCTAGCGGGAGAAAGCTACAATGAGCAGTTCTTC. Its protein is CASSESLAGESYNEQFF. The full variable domain, completed using reference TRBV2 and TRBJ2-1, is EPEVTQTPSHQVTQMGQEVILRCVPISNHLYFYWYRQILGQKVEFLVSFYNNEISEKSEIFDDQFSVERPDGSNFTLKIRSTKLEDSAMYFCASSESLAGESYNEQFFGPGTRLTVL.

The CDR3 here is CASSPPAANYGYTF. The DNA of the CDR3 is TGTGCCAGCAGTCCCCCGGCAGCTAACTATGGCTACACCTTC. The chain recombines TRBV6-5 with TRBJ1-2; D is unclear. Between the trimmed V and J ends, which lost 5 bases and 0 bases, there was a span of 10 bases. CDR1 and CDR2 (germline): MNHEY, SVGAGI. This CDR3 spans 14 amino acids.

The chain uses TRBV29-1 and TRBJ2-7; D remains ambiguous. Trimming took off 7 bases at V and 2 bases at J, with 15 bases between the two ends. This CDR3 comprises 13 residues. Germline loops: CDR1 SQVTM, CDR2 ANQGSEA. CDR3 region: CSAETSVTYEQYF. The CDR3 DNA is TGCAGCGCGGAGACCTCAGTCACCTACGAGCAGTACTTC.

This sequence joins TRBV27 and TRBJ1-3; 12 nucleotides agree with TRBD1. The CDR3 covers 15 residues. Germline V CDR1 and CDR2: MNHEY, SMNVEV (reference sequence). V lost 6 bases and J lost 4; bases outside the gene matches: 4. The CDR3 loop is CASRRGQGAGNTIYF. The CDR3 region has the DNA TGTGCCAGCAGACGGGGACAGGGGGCCGGAAACACCATATATTTT.

This CDR3 is CASSEGWAHEQYF. In DNA form, the CDR3 reads TGTGCCAGCAGTGAAGGTTGGGCCCACGAGCAGTACTTC. This chain links TRBV6-1 with TRBJ2-7; no clear D. CDR3 length equals 13 residues. V lost 1 base and J 5 bases, leaving 9 bases between the germline ends. Per the germline V gene, CDR1 is MNHNS and CDR2 is SASEGT.

This chain connects TRBV11-2 to TRBJ2-1, with TRBD2 as a possible D gene (5 bases). Trimming shortened V by 5 bases and J by 14 bases, and 16 bases separated the two germline ends. Germline CDR1 reads SGHAT; CDR2 reads FQNNGV. The CDR3 is made up of 12 amino acids. The CDR3 coding sequence is TGTGCCAGCAGCGGGCCGGTGACCGGGAAGTTCTTC. Its protein product is CASSGPVTGKFF.